This T cell receptor (beta chain) was sequenced for a study of Ad26.COV2.S vaccination and SARS-CoV-2 variants. Method: immunoSEQ multiplex PCR; TCRdb's copy keeps in-frame clones and lacks some. The data contain about 390,000 clones, around 85% of them singletons. V was cut by 5 bases and J by 2 bases, with 5 bases left in between. Germline V CDR1 and CDR2: SGHVS, FQNEAQ. CDR3 length: 12 amino acids. The sample's treatment: some 20 received Ad26.COV2.S at low or high dose, single or two shots; 5 received placebo; per-sample allocation not given. Sampling happened 63 days after the first vaccine or placebo injection.

This clonotype was sampled from a person aged 18 to 65 who received the Ad26.COV2.S COVID-19 vaccine or a placebo. The starting material was peripheral blood, obtained in a trial of Ad26.COV2.S vaccine versus placebo. The gene calls are TRBV7-8 and TRBJ2-3; no definite D call. The DNA of the CDR3 is TGTGCCAGCAGCCCGAACACAGATACGCAGTATTTT. Translating it yields CASSPNTDTQYF.